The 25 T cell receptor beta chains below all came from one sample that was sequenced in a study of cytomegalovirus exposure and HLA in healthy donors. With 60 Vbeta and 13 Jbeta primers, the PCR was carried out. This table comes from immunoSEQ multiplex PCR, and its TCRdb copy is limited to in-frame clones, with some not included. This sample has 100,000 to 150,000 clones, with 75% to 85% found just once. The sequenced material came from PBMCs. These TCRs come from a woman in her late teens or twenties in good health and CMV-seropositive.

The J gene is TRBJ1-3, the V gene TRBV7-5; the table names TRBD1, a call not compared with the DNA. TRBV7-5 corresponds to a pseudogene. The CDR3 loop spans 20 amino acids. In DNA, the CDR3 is TGTGTCAGAAGCTTAGCTAGTCGAGGGGGCCCACCTCTTTCTGGAAACACCATATATTTT. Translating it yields CVRSLASRGGPPLSGNTIYF.

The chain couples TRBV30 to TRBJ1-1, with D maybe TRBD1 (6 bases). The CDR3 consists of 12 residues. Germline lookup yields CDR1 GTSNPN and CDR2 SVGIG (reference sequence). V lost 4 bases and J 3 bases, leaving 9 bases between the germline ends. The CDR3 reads CAWNDRYTEAFF. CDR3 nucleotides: TGTGCCTGGAACGACAGGTACACTGAAGCTTTCTTT.

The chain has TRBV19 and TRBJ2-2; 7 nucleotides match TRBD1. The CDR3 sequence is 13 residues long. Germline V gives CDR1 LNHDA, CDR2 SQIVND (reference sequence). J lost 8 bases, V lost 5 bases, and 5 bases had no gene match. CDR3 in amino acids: CASSSRTGGELFF. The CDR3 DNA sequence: TGTGCCAGTAGTTCTCGGACAGGAGGGGAGCTGTTTTTT. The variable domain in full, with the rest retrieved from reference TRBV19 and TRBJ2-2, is DGGITQSPKYLFRKEGQNVTLSCEQNLNHDAMYWYRQDPGQGLRLIYYSQIVNDFQKGDIAEGYSVSREKKESFPLTVTSAQKNPTAFYLCASSSRTGGELFFGEGSRLTVL.

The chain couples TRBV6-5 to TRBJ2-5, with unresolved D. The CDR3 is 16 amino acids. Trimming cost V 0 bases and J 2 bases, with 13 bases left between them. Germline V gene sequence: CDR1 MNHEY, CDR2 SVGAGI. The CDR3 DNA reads TGTGCCAGCAGTTACTCTCCAGCGCCTCTTCAAGAGACCCAGTACTTC. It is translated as CASSYSPAPLQETQYF.

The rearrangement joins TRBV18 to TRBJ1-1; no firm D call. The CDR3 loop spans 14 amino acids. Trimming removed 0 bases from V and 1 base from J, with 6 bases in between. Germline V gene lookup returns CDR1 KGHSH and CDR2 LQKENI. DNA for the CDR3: TGTGCCAGCTCACCACCGGGGAGGAACACTGAAGCTTTCTTT. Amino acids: CASSPPGRNTEAFF.

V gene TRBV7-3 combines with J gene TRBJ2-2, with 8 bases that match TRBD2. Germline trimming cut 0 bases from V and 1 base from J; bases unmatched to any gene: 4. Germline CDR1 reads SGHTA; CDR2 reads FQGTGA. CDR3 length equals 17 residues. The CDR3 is CASSLTGSGGNTGELFF. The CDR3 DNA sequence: TGTGCCAGCAGCTTAACTGGGAGCGGGGGGAACACCGGGGAGCTGTTTTTT.

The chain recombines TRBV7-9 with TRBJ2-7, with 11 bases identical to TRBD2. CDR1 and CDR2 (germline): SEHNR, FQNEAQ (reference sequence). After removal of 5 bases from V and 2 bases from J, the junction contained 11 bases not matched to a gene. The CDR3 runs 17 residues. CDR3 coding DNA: TGTGCCAGCAGCGAGGGACTAGCGGAATCTAGTGCCTACGAGCAGTACTTC. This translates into CASSEGLAESSAYEQYF.

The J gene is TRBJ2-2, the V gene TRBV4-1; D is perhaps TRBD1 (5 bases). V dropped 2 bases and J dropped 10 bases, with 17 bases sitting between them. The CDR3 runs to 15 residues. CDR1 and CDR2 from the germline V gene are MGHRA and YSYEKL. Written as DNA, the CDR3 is TGCGCCAGCAGCCAACTTAGGGGCCTCCCCGAGGAGCTGTTTTTT. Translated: CASSQLRGLPEELFF.

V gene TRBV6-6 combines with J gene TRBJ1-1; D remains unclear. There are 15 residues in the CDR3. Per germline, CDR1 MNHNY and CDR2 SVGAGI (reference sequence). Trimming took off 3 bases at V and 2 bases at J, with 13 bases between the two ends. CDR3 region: CASSYGYGENTEAFF. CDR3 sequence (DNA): TGTGCCAGCAGTTATGGTTACGGTGAAAACACTGAAGCTTTCTTT.

The CDR3 is CATSRASGGAYEQFF. In nucleotides, the CDR3 is TGTGCCACCAGCAGAGCTAGCGGGGGGGCGTATGAGCAGTTCTTC. J is TRBJ2-1 and V is TRBV15; TRBD2 matches 12 bases. The CDR3 has 15 residues. The J segment lost 8 bases and the V segment lost 1 base, leaving 3 bases of the junction unmatched. From germline, CDR1 is LNHNV and CDR2 YYDKDF (reference sequence).

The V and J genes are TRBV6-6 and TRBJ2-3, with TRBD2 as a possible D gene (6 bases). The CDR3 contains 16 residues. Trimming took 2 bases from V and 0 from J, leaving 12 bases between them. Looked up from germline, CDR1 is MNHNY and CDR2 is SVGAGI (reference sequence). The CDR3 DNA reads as TGTGCCAGCAGTTACGGGGCGGGGCGCAGCACAGATACGCAGTATTTT. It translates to CASSYGAGRSTDTQYF.

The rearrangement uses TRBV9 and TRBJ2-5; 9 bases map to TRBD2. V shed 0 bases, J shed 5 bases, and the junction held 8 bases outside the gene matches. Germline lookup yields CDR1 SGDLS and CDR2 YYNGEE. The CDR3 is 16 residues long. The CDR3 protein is CASSVAISGGWETQYF. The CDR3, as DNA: TGTGCCAGCAGCGTAGCGATTAGCGGGGGATGGGAGACCCAGTACTTC.

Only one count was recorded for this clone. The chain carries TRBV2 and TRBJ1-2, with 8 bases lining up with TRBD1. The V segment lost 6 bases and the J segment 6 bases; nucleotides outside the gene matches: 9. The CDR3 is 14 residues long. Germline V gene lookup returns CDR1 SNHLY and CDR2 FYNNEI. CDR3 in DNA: TGTGCCAGCAGACGACAGGGGACTGGGGATGGCTACACCTTC. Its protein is CASRRQGTGDGYTF.

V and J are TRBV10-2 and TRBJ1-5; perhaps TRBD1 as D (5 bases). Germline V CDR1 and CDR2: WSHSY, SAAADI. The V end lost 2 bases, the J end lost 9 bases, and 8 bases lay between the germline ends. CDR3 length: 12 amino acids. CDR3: CASSEVGVPQHF. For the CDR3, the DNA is TGCGCCAGCAGTGAGGTAGGGGTGCCCCAGCATTTT.

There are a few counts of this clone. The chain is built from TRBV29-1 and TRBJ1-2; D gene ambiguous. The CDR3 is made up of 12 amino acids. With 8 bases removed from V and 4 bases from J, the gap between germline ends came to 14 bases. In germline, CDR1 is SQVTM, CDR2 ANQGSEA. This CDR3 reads CSSVEGVYGYTF. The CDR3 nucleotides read TGCAGCTCCGTGGAGGGAGTCTATGGCTACACCTTC. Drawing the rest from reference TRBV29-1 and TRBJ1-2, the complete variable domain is SAVISQKPSRDICQRGTSLTIQCQVDSQVTMMFWYRQQPGQSLTLIATANQGSEATYESGFVIDKFPISRPNLTFSTLTVSNMSPEDSSIYLCSSVEGVYGYTFGSGTRLTVV.

The CDR3 nucleotides read TGCGCCAGCAGCTTGGTCGGGGGAAGGACCGGGGAGCTGTTTTTT. Protein sequence: CASSLVGGRTGELFF. The chain links TRBV5-1 to TRBJ2-2; tentative D call: TRBD2 (6 bases). V shed 0 bases and J shed 5 bases, with 11 bases lying between them. There are 15 residues in the CDR3. Germline assignment: CDR1 SGHRS and CDR2 YFSETQ.

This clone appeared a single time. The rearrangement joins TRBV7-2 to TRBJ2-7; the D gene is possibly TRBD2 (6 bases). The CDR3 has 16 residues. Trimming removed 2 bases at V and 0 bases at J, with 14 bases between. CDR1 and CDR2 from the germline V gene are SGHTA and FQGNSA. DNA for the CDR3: TGTGCCAGCAGCTTACCTCGGGAGAACGTCTCCTACGAGCAGTACTTC. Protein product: CASSLPRENVSYEQYF.

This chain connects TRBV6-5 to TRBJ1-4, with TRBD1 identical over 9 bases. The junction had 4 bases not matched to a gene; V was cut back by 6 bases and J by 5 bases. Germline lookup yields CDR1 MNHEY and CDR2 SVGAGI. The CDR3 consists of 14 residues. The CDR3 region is CASRRQGGNEKLFF. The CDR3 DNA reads TGTGCCAGCAGGCGACAGGGGGGCAATGAAAAACTGTTTTTT.

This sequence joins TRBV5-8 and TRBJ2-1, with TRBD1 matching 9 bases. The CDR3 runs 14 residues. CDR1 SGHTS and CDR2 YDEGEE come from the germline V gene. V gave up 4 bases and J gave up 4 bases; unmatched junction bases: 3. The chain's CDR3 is CASSPGQGYNEQFF. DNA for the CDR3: TGTGCCAGCAGCCCGGGACAGGGATACAATGAGCAGTTCTTC.

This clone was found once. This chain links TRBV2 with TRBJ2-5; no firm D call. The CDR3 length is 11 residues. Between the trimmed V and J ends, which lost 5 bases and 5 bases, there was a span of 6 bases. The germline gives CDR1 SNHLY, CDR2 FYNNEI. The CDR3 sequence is CASSTRETQYF. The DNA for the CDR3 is TGTGCCAGCAGTACGCGGGAGACCCAGTACTTC.

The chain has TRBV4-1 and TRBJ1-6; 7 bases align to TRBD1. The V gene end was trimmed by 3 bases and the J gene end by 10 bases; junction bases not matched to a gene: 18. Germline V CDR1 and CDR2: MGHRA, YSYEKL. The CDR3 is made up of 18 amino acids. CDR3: CASSQSLLRDRELSPLHF. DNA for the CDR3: TGCGCCAGCAGCCAGTCCTTACTTCGGGACAGAGAATTATCACCCCTCCACTTT.

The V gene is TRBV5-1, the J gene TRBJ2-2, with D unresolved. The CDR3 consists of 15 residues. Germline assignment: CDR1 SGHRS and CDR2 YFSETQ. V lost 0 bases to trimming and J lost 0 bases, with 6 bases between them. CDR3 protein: CASSLEQSNTGELFF. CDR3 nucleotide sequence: TGCGCCAGCAGCTTGGAACAATCGAACACCGGGGAGCTGTTTTTT.

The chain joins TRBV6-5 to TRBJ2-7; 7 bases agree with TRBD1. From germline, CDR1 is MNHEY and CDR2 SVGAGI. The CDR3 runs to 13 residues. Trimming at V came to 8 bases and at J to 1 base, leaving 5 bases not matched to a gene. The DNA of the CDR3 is TGTGCCAGCGGGGGCAGGGGGTCCTACGAGCAGTACTTC. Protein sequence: CASGGRGSYEQYF.

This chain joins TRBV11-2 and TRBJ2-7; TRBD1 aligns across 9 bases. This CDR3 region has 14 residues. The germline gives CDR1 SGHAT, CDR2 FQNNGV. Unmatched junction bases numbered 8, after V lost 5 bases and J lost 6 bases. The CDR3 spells CASSVGQGGSEQYF. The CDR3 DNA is TGTGCCAGCAGCGTGGGACAGGGTGGAAGCGAGCAGTACTTC.

CDR3 loop: CASSDGWSGEKLFF. CDR3 coding DNA: TGTGCCAGCAGTGACGGGTGGTCCGGTGAAAAACTGTTTTTT. The chain carries TRBV25-1 and TRBJ1-4; D remains unclear. The germline V gene has CDR1 MGHDK and CDR2 SYGVNS. This CDR3 comprises 14 residues. Trimming shortened V by 3 bases and J by 7 bases, and 12 bases separated the two germline ends.